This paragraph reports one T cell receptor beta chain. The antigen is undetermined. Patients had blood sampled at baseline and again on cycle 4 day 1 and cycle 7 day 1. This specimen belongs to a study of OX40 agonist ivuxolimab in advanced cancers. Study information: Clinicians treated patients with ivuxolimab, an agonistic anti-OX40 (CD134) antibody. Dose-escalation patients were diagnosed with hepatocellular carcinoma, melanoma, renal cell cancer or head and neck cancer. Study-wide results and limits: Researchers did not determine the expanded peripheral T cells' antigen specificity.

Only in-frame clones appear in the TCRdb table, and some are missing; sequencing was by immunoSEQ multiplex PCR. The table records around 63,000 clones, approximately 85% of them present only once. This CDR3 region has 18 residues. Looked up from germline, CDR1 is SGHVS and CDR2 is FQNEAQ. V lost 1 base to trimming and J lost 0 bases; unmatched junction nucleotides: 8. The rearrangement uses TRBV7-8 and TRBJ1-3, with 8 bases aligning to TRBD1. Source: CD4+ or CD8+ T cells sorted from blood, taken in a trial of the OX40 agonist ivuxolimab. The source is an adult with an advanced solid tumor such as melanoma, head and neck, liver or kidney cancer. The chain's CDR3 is CASSLGFGDRSSGNTIYF. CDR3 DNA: TGTGCCAGCAGCTTAGGTTTTGGGGACAGGTCCTCTGGAAACACCATATATTTT.